This TCR beta chain comes out of a study of blood T cell repertoires in COVID-19. The overall study: COVID-19 samples collected from the United States, Italy and Spain covered acute and convalescent phases. From T cells, B-cell-depleted T cells, or PBMCs came the material, which was cDNA or gDNA.

The CDR3 consists of 9 residues. CDR1 DFQATT and CDR2 SNEGSKA come from the germline V gene (reference sequence). Trimming pared 5 bases from V and 6 bases from J, leaving 4 bases between. As originally analysed: Counts of nucleated cells, estimated from reference gene primer amplification, were obtained. The assay was immunoSEQ multiplex PCR, and TCRdb's table has in-frame clones only and misses some. Clone size and the V and J calls come from that table; the DNA yielded D and trimming. The table has some 96,000 clones, around four fifths seen once; the top ten hold 9% to 13%. This chain joins TRBV20-1 and TRBJ1-2; D remains ambiguous. This clonotype originated in a woman aged 70-85 years with acute or convalescent COVID-19. The source material was peripheral blood. The CDR3 coding sequence is TGCAGTGCTCGGGATGGCTACACCTTC. Translating it yields CSARDGYTF.